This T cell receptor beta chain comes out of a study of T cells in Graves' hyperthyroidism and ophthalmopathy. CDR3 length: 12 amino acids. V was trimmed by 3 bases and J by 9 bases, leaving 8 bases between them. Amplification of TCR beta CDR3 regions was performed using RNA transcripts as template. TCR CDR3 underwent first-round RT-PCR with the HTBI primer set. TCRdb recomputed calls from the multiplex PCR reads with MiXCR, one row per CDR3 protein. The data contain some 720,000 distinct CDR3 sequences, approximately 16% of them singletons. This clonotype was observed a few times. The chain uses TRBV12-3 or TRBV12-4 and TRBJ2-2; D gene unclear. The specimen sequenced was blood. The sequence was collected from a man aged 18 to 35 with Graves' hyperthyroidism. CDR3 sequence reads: CASSFQKRELFF. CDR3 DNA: TGTGCCAGCAGTTTTCAAAAGCGGGAGCTGTTTTTT.